One and the same sample provided the 8 T cell receptor beta chains below, sequenced in a study of blood T cell repertoires in COVID-19. TCRdb's table, derived via immunoSEQ multiplex PCR, lists solely in-frame clones and lacks some. There are fewer than 200,000 clones in the sample; approximately 78% occur only once, and around 15% lies in the top ten. Sequences were obtained from PBMCs or T cells enriched from blood (not recorded which). Receptor source: a woman in her forties or fifties who had recovered from COVID-19.

This clone was seen repeatedly, ten times or more. This chain joins TRBV28 and TRBJ1-1; 8 nucleotides line up with TRBD1. The CDR3 loop spans 14 amino acids. Germline V gives CDR1 MDHEN, CDR2 SYDVKM. V was pared by 2 bases and J by 6 bases, with 5 bases of the junction left unmatched. The CDR3, as DNA: TGTGCCAGCAGTTTACCAGGGGGCTTTGCTGAAGCTTTCTTT. It translates to CASSLPGGFAEAFF.

The V call is TRBV28, the J call TRBJ1-5; D remains ambiguous. The CDR3 sequence is 11 residues long. The V end lost 4 bases, the J end lost 6 bases, and 4 bases lay between the germline ends. Germline V lookup: CDR1 MDHEN, CDR2 SYDVKM. DNA of the CDR3: TGTGCCAGCAGTTCCCGTCAGCCCCAGCATTTT. Translated: CASSSRQPQHF.

The chain joins TRBV7-7 to TRBJ1-4; a weak D match, TRBD1 (6 bases). Per the germline V gene, CDR1 is SSHAT and CDR2 is FNYEAQ (reference sequence). The CDR3 loop spans 16 amino acids. V lost 4 bases and J lost 0, with 12 bases in between. In DNA, the CDR3 is TGTGCCAGCAGCTCCGGGACACACGCAACTAATGAAAAACTGTTTTTT. Protein product: CASSSGTHATNEKLFF.

This clone has just one count. The chain employs TRBV11-2 and TRBJ2-5; 7 bases line up with TRBD2. Germline loops: CDR1 SGHAT, CDR2 FQNNGV. V shed 2 bases and J 5 bases; nucleotides not matched to a gene: 8. This CDR3 has 15 residues. The CDR3 DNA sequence: TGTGCCAGCAGCTTACTAGCGGTTCGGTCGGAGACCCAGTACTTC. It is translated as CASSLLAVRSETQYF. Using reference TRBV11-2 and TRBJ2-5 for the parts outside the CDR3, the full variable domain is EAGVAQSPRYKIIEKRQSVAFWCNPISGHATLYWYQQILGQGPKLLIQFQNNGVVDDSQLPKDRFSAERLKGVDSTLKIQPAKLEDSAVYLCASSLLAVRSETQYFGPGTRLLVL.

The chain is built from TRBV6-5 and TRBJ1-2; D gene uncertain. V dropped 2 bases and J dropped 2 bases, with 12 bases sitting between them. CDR1 is MNHEY, CDR2 SVGAGI, per germline. The CDR3 has 15 amino acids. In nucleotides, the CDR3 is TGTGCCAGCAGTTACACGGTCCCGGGGAACTATGGCTACACCTTC. Translation gives CASSYTVPGNYGYTF.

This chain connects TRBV12-3 or TRBV12-4 to TRBJ1-3; D remains ambiguous. V was clipped by 8 bases and J by 4 bases, with 12 bases between them. The CDR3 has 13 residues. The CDR3 region has the DNA TGTGCCAGCGGGGAGGTAACAGGAAACACCATATATTTT. It codes for CASGEVTGNTIYF.

This chain uses TRBV5-1 with TRBJ2-5; 13 bases match TRBD2. The CDR3 contains 16 residues. Per germline, CDR1 SGHRS and CDR2 YFSETQ. The junction had 6 bases not matched to a gene; V was cut back by 3 bases and J by 4 bases. The CDR3 loop reads CASSSGLAGVSETQYF. The CDR3 DNA reads TGCGCCAGCAGCTCCGGACTAGCGGGAGTTTCAGAGACCCAGTACTTC.

This clone was found once. This sequence joins TRBV7-9 and TRBJ1-1, with D possibly TRBD1 on 5 matching bases. Between the trimmed V and J ends, which lost 4 bases and 1 base, there was a span of 13 bases. This CDR3 spans 15 amino acids. Germline lookup yields CDR1 SEHNR and CDR2 FQNEAQ (reference sequence). The CDR3 region has the DNA TGTGCCAGCAGCTCTCAGACAGTTCGGAACACTGAAGCTTTCTTT. Translation: CASSSQTVRNTEAFF.